The subject of this entry is one TCR beta chain. This sample was taken from a study of early T cells in non-severe SARS-CoV-2 infection. Trimming cost V 3 bases and J 7 bases, with 6 bases left between them. Germline assignment: CDR1 SGHTA and CDR2 FQGNSA. This CDR3 is 11 amino acids long. Each single cDNA molecule received a unique molecular identifier. Each CDR3 protein is one row after TCRdb ran MiXCR on the 5' RACE reads. The sample yields over 35,000 distinct CDR3 sequences, roughly 10% seen once. This chain joins TRBV7-2 and TRBJ2-5; D may be TRBD2 (5 bases). The sequenced sample was whole blood. The clonotype originates from an adult who was a healthcare worker with PCR-confirmed SARS-CoV-2 infection or an uninfected control (not recorded which). DNA for the CDR3: TGTGCCAGCAGCTTGGCGGGGACCCAGTACTTC. Its protein is CASSLAGTQYF. Looking up the rest from reference TRBV7-2 and TRBJ2-5 gives the full variable domain: GAGVSQSPSNKVTEKGKDVELRCDPISGHTALYWYRQSLGQGLEFLIYFQGNSAPDKSGLPSDRFSAERTGGSVSTLTIQRTQQEDSAVYLCASSLAGTQYFGPGTRLLVL.